These 12 T cell receptor beta chains were all obtained from the same sample, sequenced in a study of T cells in women clearing cervical HPV infection. Sequencing was performed with immunoSEQ multiplex PCR; in TCRdb, only in-frame clones are kept and a portion is missing. Its table records roughly 20,000 clones. Material for sequencing was blood buffy coat. Receptors originate from a woman between 18 and 70 years old with a cervical HPV16 infection that either progressed to CIN3+ or cleared (not recorded which).

A word on this clone: The read terminates 3 residues before the CDR3 end, so the remaining end is supplied by the germline J gene. This chain connects TRBV19 to TRBJ2-5; perhaps TRBD1 as D (5 bases). Between the trimmed V and J ends, which lost 5 bases and 5 bases, there was a span of 12 bases. The length of the CDR3 is 13 residues. Germline loops: CDR1 LNHDA, CDR2 SQIVND (reference sequence). The sequenced part of the CDR3 DNA is TGTGCCAGTAGTTCAGGGTTCGGGGAGACC. The encoded protein is CASSSGFGET. In full, the CDR3 reads CASSSGFGETQYF.

Points on this clone: The read gets to within 3 residues of the CDR3 end, and the germline J gene fills in the rest. The chain has TRBV19 and TRBJ1-6; D possibly corresponds to TRBD1 (5 bases). CDR3 length equals 16 residues. Trimming took 4 bases from V and 6 from J, leaving 16 bases between them. Per germline, CDR1 LNHDA and CDR2 SQIVND (reference sequence). Partial CDR3 DNA: TGTGCCAGTAGTAAAGGGGCCTCCCCTCCTAATTCACCC. This codes for CASSKGASPPNSP. The whole CDR3 reads CASSKGASPPNSPLHF.

As to this clone: The sequenced fragment ends 3 residues before the CDR3 boundary, so the rest is inferred from the germline J gene. Different DNA sequences within this sample yield the same CDR3. The rearrangement links TRBV19 to TRBJ1-2; 9 nucleotides line up with TRBD1. J was trimmed by 6 bases and V by 4 bases; bases with no gene match: 12. This CDR3 contains 16 residues. Per the germline V gene, CDR1 is LNHDA and CDR2 is SQIVND (reference sequence). The CDR3 reads CASSKQPFGQGNGYTF. CDR3 DNA (partial): TGTGCCAGTAGTAAACAACCTTTCGGACAGGGGAATGGC.

As regards this clone: The CDR3 extends 3 residues past the end of the read, so its final part is completed from the germline J gene. The chain links TRBV7-9 to TRBJ1-2, with 8 bases aligning to TRBD1. V shed 5 bases, J shed 7 bases, and the junction held 9 bases outside the gene matches. Germline assignment: CDR1 SEHNR and CDR2 FQNEAQ (reference sequence). CDR3 length equals 14 residues. CDR3 DNA, as far as it was read: TGTGCCAGCAGCCGAAAGGGACAGGCTGCTGGC. This codes for CASSRKGQAAG. The entire CDR3 protein is CASSRKGQAAGYTF.

On this clone itself: A junction end diverges from the germline sequence, so it may reflect a read error. Coverage ceases 3 residues before the CDR3 finishes, and the germline J gene fills in the end. The chain employs TRBV7-7 and TRBJ2-5, with a tentative D call TRBD2 (7 bases). In germline, CDR1 is SSHAT, CDR2 FNYEAQ (reference sequence). The CDR3 covers 16 residues. Partial CDR3 DNA: TGTGCTAGCAGCTTAGCCTGGCGGGGGCTTCAAGAGACC. This sequence encodes CASSLAWRGLQET. The CDR3 in its entirety is CASSLAWRGLQETQYF. Together with reference TRBV7-7 and TRBJ2-5, the CDR3 gives the full variable domain: GAGVSQSPRYKVTKRGQDVTLRCDPISSHATLYWYQQALGQGPEFLTYFNYEAQPDKSGLPSDRFSAERPEGSISTLTIQRTEQRDSAMYRCASSLAWRGLQETQYFGPGTRLLVL.

Points on this clone: Read sequence stops 3 residues before the CDR3 end, and the germline J gene provides the missing end. The chain combines TRBV20-1 with TRBJ2-1; 8 bases align to TRBD2. This CDR3 has 15 amino acids. V was clipped by 1 base and J by 5 bases; unmatched bases: 7. In germline, CDR1 is DFQATT, CDR2 SNEGSKA (reference sequence). Partial CDR3 DNA: TGCAGTGCTAGAGTGCCTCTAGCGGGCGACAATGAG. This encodes CSARVPLAGDNE. The complete CDR3 sequence is CSARVPLAGDNEQFF.

With regard to this clone: The read terminates 3 residues ahead of where the CDR3 ends, so the germline J gene completes it. The gene calls are TRBV2 and TRBJ2-3; 8 bases fit TRBD1. The CDR3 contains 14 residues. In germline, CDR1 is SNHLY, CDR2 FYNNEI. V shed 6 bases and J 3 bases; nucleotides not matched to a gene: 5. Here the CDR3 reads CASRLDRATDTQYF. The CDR3 bases that were read are TGTGCCAGCAGGTTGGACAGGGCGACAGATACG. Combining the CDR3 with reference TRBV2 and TRBJ2-3 gives the whole variable domain EPEVTQTPSHQVTQMGQEVILRCVPISNHLYFYWYRQILGQKVEFLVSFYNNEISEKSEIFDDQFSVERPDGSNFTLKIRSTKLEDSAMYFCASRLDRATDTQYFGPGTRLTVL.

To note about this clone: Read coverage stops 3 residues before the CDR3 terminus; the germline J gene supplies the remainder. The chain links TRBV30 to TRBJ2-2; D is unresolved. The ends were cut back, 5 bases at V and 0 bases at J, with 10 bases in the middle. Germline CDR1 GTSNPN, CDR2 SVGIG (reference sequence). This CDR3 region has 14 residues. The DNA read from the CDR3 is TGTGCCTGGTCCCGGTTAGCGAACACCGGGGAG. Encoded protein: CAWSRLANTGE. The whole CDR3 protein reads CAWSRLANTGELFF.

Worth noting for this clone: With the read ending 3 residues before the CDR3 end, the germline J gene is used to fill in that end. The chain joins TRBV28 to TRBJ2-5; unclear D gene. Trimming pared 3 bases from V and 2 bases from J, leaving 4 bases between. The CDR3 loop spans 12 amino acids. Per the germline V gene, CDR1 is MDHEN and CDR2 is SYDVKM. The part of the CDR3 DNA that was read is TGTGCCAGCAGTTTGCAGCAAGAGACC. Protein: CASSLQQET. The whole CDR3 sequence reads CASSLQQETQYF.

On this clone: The CDR3 extends 3 residues past the end of the read, so its final part is completed from the germline J gene. V usage is TRBV19 and J usage is TRBJ1-2; TRBD1 aligns across 9 bases. Germline values: CDR1 LNHDA, CDR2 SQIVND (reference sequence). There are 13 residues in the CDR3. The trim removed 6 bases at V and 5 bases at J, leaving 4 bases unmatched. CDR3 region: CASRIDRGYGYTF. The part of the CDR3 DNA that was read is TGTGCCAGTAGAATCGACAGGGGGTATGGC.

Remarks on this clone: The DNA ends 3 residues before the CDR3 does, and the rest of the CDR3 is filled in from the germline J gene. The genes are TRBV6-2 or TRBV6-3 and TRBJ1-3; perhaps TRBD1 as D (5 bases). The ends were cut back, 7 bases at V and 3 bases at J, with 13 bases in the middle. CDR1 is MNHEY and CDR2 is SVGEGT in the germline V gene. CDR3 size: 14 residues. CDR3 DNA (partial): TGTGCCAGCATAGACCGGGACTTTGGAAACACC. Translating gives CASIDRDFGNT. The whole CDR3 reads CASIDRDFGNTIYF.

About this clone: From the germline J gene comes the end of the CDR3, since the read stops 3 residues before it. The genes are TRBV7-2 and TRBJ1-1, with no clear D. CDR3 length: 13 residues. Germline CDR1 SGHTA, CDR2 FQGNSA. V shed 6 bases and J shed 6 bases, with 14 bases lying between them. The covered CDR3 bases are TGTGCCAGCAGGGCAGGAGGGTCAGCTGAA. Encoded protein: CASRAGGSAE. The whole CDR3 protein reads CASRAGGSAEAFF.